The entry that follows covers one TCR beta chain sequence. The sample originates from a study of blood T cell repertoires in COVID-19. Study in general: The United States, Italy and Spain were the sources of the acute and convalescent COVID-19 samples. T cells, B-cell-depleted T cells, or PBMCs provided the cDNA or gDNA that served as material.

With 4 bases clipped from V and 8 bases from J, the junction kept 9 bases outside the gene matches. The CDR3 totals 15 residues. Per the germline V gene, CDR1 is MDHEN and CDR2 is SYDVKM. Source study methods: Counts of nucleated cells, estimated from reference gene primer amplification, were obtained. This table comes from immunoSEQ multiplex PCR, and its TCRdb copy is limited to in-frame clones, with some not included. V and J calls and clone size come straight from that table; D and trimming were deduced from the DNA. The profile shows 200,000 to 300,000 clones, more than 70% of them singletons. The rearrangement joins TRBV28 to TRBJ2-1; 9 bases fit TRBD2. The TCR comes from a woman between 50 and 59 years old with acute or convalescent COVID-19. Sequenced input: peripheral blood. Written as DNA, the CDR3 is TGTGCCAGCAGTTCTAGCGGGACCACCCCCGATGAGCAGTTCTTC. It translates to CASSSSGTTPDEQFF.